The 27 T cell receptor beta chains reported below all come from one sample, sequenced in a study of Ad26.COV2.S vaccination and SARS-CoV-2 variants. Sequencing was performed with immunoSEQ multiplex PCR; in TCRdb, only in-frame clones are kept and a portion is missing. Of hundreds of thousands of clones in the sample, over 75% were seen once. The sample's treatment: around 19 received Ad26.COV2.S at low or high dose, single or two shots; 5 received placebo; per-sample allocation not given. Following the first vaccine or placebo injection, samples were taken on day 63. This material consisted of peripheral blood, taken in a trial of Ad26.COV2.S vaccine versus placebo. The receptors were sampled from a person aged 18-60 years who received the Ad26.COV2.S COVID-19 vaccine or a placebo.

V usage is TRBV19 and J usage is TRBJ1-1; D possibly corresponds to TRBD1 (6 bases). Germline-derived CDR1 and CDR2 are LNHDA and SQIVND (reference sequence). The CDR3 spans 14 residues. Trimming removed 3 bases from V and 4 bases from J, with 12 bases in between. The CDR3 nucleotides read TGTGCCAGTAGTATGAGGGGGGGAGTCACTGAAGCTTTCTTT. Translation: CASSMRGGVTEAFF.

This chain uses TRBV5-5 with TRBJ2-2; D is undetermined. The germline gives CDR1 SGHKS, CDR2 YYEKEE (reference sequence). Deletions cut 2 bases from V and 0 bases from J, with 5 bases between. The CDR3 length is 14 residues. This CDR3 reads CASSLGTNTGELFF. CDR3 bases: TGTGCCAGCAGCTTAGGGACGAACACCGGGGAGCTGTTTTTT.

J is TRBJ1-2 and V is TRBV5-5; the D is unclear. The CDR3 runs 16 residues. Between the trimmed V and J ends, which lost 0 bases and 2 bases, there was a span of 14 bases. The V gene's germline CDR1 is SGHKS and CDR2 YYEKEE (reference sequence). The DNA of the CDR3 is TGTGCCAGCAGCTTGGCCGCCGGGCAACGGAACTATGGCTACACCTTC. It specifies CASSLAAGQRNYGYTF.

This clone was seen once. V usage is TRBV18 and J usage is TRBJ2-1; 12 bases line up with TRBD2. With V trimmed by 9 bases and J by 0 bases, 3 bases remained unmatched. The germline gives CDR1 KGHSH, CDR2 LQKENI. The CDR3 is 15 amino acids. Here the CDR3 reads CASSTSGGSYNEQFF. In DNA, the CDR3 is TGTGCCAGTTCGACTAGCGGGGGCTCCTACAATGAGCAGTTCTTC.

This clone was seen a single time. The rearrangement uses TRBV11-3 and TRBJ2-1, with D unclear. This CDR3 is 14 amino acids long. CDR1 SGHNT and CDR2 YENEEA come from the germline V gene. V lost 3 bases to trimming and J lost 2 bases, with 8 bases between them. CDR3 nucleotide sequence: TGTGCCAGCAGCTTGGGTTCCCCCTACAATGAGCAGTTCTTC. Amino acids: CASSLGSPYNEQFF.

This clone showed up just a few times. The rearrangement joins TRBV6-2 or TRBV6-3 to TRBJ2-7; D might be TRBD1 (5 bases). CDR3 length: 15 amino acids. V was pared by 2 bases and J by 2 bases, with 13 bases between. The germline gives CDR1 MNHEY, CDR2 SVGEGT. The CDR3 sequence is CASSYDRSSAYEQYF. In DNA form, the CDR3 reads TGTGCCAGCAGTTACGACAGATCATCAGCCTACGAGCAGTACTTC.

V usage is TRBV19 and J usage is TRBJ1-1; the D gene is possibly TRBD1 (6 bases). The CDR3 covers 14 residues. The V gene's germline CDR1 is LNHDA and CDR2 SQIVND (reference sequence). V gave up 5 bases and J gave up 4 bases, with 14 bases separating them. Here the CDR3 DNA reads TGTGCCAGTAGTGTGGGACACCCAGGCACTGAAGCTTTCTTT. Amino acids: CASSVGHPGTEAFF.

V usage is TRBV7-9 and J usage is TRBJ1-2, with D maybe TRBD1 (5 bases). CDR1 is SEHNR and CDR2 is FQNEAQ in the germline V gene (reference sequence). The V end was cut by 3 bases, the J end by 3 bases, with 17 bases between. The length of the CDR3 is 16 residues. The CDR3 spells CASSLGVGGVYYGYTF. The CDR3 DNA is TGTGCCAGCAGCTTGGGGGTGGGCGGCGTCTACTATGGCTACACCTTC.

The chain links TRBV9 to TRBJ1-4; D unclear. V dropped 0 bases and J dropped 7 bases, with 16 bases sitting between them. In germline, CDR1 is SGDLS, CDR2 YYNGEE. The CDR3 runs to 16 residues. CDR3 sequence: CASSVGNSVPGEKLFF. In DNA, the CDR3 is TGTGCCAGCAGCGTAGGGAATTCTGTCCCTGGTGAAAAACTGTTTTTT.

This chain connects TRBV5-4 to TRBJ2-7, with TRBD1 matching over 8 bases. V gave up 2 bases and J gave up 3 bases; unmatched junction bases: 4. This CDR3 has 14 residues. Germline V gene sequence: CDR1 SGHNT, CDR2 YYREEE (reference sequence). CDR3 in DNA: TGTGCCAGCAGCTTACCCGGGACAGGCTACGAGCAGTACTTC. It codes for CASSLPGTGYEQYF.

The gene calls are TRBV9 and TRBJ2-7; D ambiguous. Germline-derived CDR1 and CDR2 are SGDLS and YYNGEE. Between the trimmed V and J ends, which lost 4 bases and 6 bases, there was a span of 11 bases. This CDR3 contains 12 residues. Here the CDR3 reads CASSPSHGEQYF. Written as DNA, the CDR3 is TGTGCCAGCAGCCCCTCTCACGGCGAGCAGTACTTC.

V gene TRBV30 combines with J gene TRBJ2-3, with no clear D. Trimming shortened V by 3 bases and J by 4 bases, and 11 bases separated the two germline ends. CDR1 and CDR2 (germline): GTSNPN, SVGIG (reference sequence). The CDR3 is 13 residues long. The CDR3 loop reads CAWSWGHADTQYF. The CDR3, as DNA: TGTGCCTGGAGCTGGGGTCACGCAGATACGCAGTATTTT. The full variable domain, in which reference TRBV30 and TRBJ2-3 provide the parts outside the CDR3, is SQTIHQWPATLVQPVGSPLSLECTVEGTSNPNLYWYRQAAGRGLQLLFYSVGIGQISSEVPQNLSASRPQDRQFILSSKKLLLSDSGFYLCAWSWGHADTQYFGPGTRLTVL.

CDR3 protein: CASSRLAVYNEQFF. CDR3 in DNA: TGTGCCAGCAGCCGACTAGCGGTTTACAATGAGCAGTTCTTC. This chain joins TRBV7-9 and TRBJ2-1, with 9 bases lining up with TRBD2. This CDR3 has 14 amino acids. The J segment lost 4 bases and the V segment lost 5 bases, leaving 3 bases of the junction unmatched. Germline assignment: CDR1 SEHNR and CDR2 FQNEAQ (reference sequence).

V gene TRBV9 combines with J gene TRBJ2-7; the D is unclear. V was clipped by 0 bases and J by 3 bases, with 13 bases between them. This CDR3 is 15 amino acids long. The V gene's germline CDR1 is SGDLS and CDR2 YYNGEE. CDR3 DNA: TGTGCCAGCAGCGTAGGGGCACAAGGATACTACGAGCAGTACTTC. As protein: CASSVGAQGYYEQYF.

The chain has TRBV3-1 (or the pseudogene TRBV3-2) and TRBJ1-1; weak D call: TRBD1 (6 bases). This CDR3 region has 13 residues. The V gene's germline CDR1 is LGHDT and CDR2 YNNKEL (reference sequence). Trimming took off 3 bases at V and 5 bases at J, with 10 bases between the two ends. The CDR3 region is CASSHAGATEAFF. The CDR3 bases are TGTGCCAGCAGCCATGCAGGGGCTACTGAAGCTTTCTTT.

This clone was detected only once. The CDR3 loop reads CASSPLWELNTEAFF. The DNA of the CDR3 is TGTGCCAGCTCACCACTATGGGAATTGAACACTGAAGCTTTCTTT. The V and J genes are TRBV18 and TRBJ1-1; the D is unclear. This CDR3 spans 15 amino acids. V lost 1 base to trimming and J lost 0 bases, with 9 bases between them. Germline CDR1 reads KGHSH; CDR2 reads LQKENI.

This clone was detected only once. Other DNA sequences within the sample encode an identical CDR3. The rearrangement links TRBV2 to TRBJ2-2; 9 bases match TRBD1. Germline V gene lookup returns CDR1 SNHLY and CDR2 FYNNEI. This CDR3 spans 13 amino acids. Germline trimming cut 9 bases from V and 4 bases from J; bases unmatched to any gene: 3. The CDR3 region has the DNA TGTGCCAGTCGGGACAGGGTCACCGGGGAGCTGTTTTTT. Residues: CASRDRVTGELFF. Supplemented by reference TRBV2 and TRBJ2-2, the full variable domain reads EPEVTQTPSHQVTQMGQEVILRCVPISNHLYFYWYRQILGQKVEFLVSFYNNEISEKSEIFDDQFSVERPDGSNFTLKIRSTKLEDSAMYFCASRDRVTGELFFGEGSRLTVL.

This clone was detected many times. J is TRBJ1-1 and V is TRBV29-1; D not certain. Looked up from germline, CDR1 is SQVTM and CDR2 is ANQGSEA. Trimming removed 7 bases at V and 1 base at J, with 10 bases between. The CDR3 covers 12 residues. CDR3: CSGGERNTEAFF. The DNA of the CDR3 is TGCAGCGGGGGTGAACGGAACACTGAAGCTTTCTTT.

V is TRBV24-1 and J is TRBJ1-1, with D maybe TRBD1 (6 bases). From germline, CDR1 is KGHDR and CDR2 SFDVKD. This CDR3 has 14 amino acids. V lost 6 bases and J 4 bases, leaving 14 bases between the germline ends. CDR3 protein: CATSPGQNTTEAFF. The DNA for the CDR3 is TGTGCCACCAGTCCCGGACAGAATACCACTGAAGCTTTCTTT.

The chain recombines TRBV5-1 with TRBJ1-4; TRBD1 is a possible D gene (6 bases). Germline CDR1 reads SGHRS; CDR2 reads YFSETQ. CDR3 size: 15 residues. Trimming took 6 bases from V and 7 from J, leaving 19 bases between them. CDR3 protein: CASTLGGGDGEKLFF. The CDR3 DNA is TGCGCCAGCACCCTAGGGGGGGGCGATGGTGAAAAACTGTTTTTT. Combining the CDR3 with reference TRBV5-1 and TRBJ1-4 gives the whole variable domain KAGVTQTPRYLIKTRGQQVTLSCSPISGHRSVSWYQQTPGQGLQFLFEYFSETQRNKGNFPGRFSGRQFSNSRSEMNVSTLELGDSALYLCASTLGGGDGEKLFFGSGTQLSVL.

The rearrangement uses TRBV25-1 and TRBJ1-2; no clear D gene. Germline V lookup: CDR1 MGHDK, CDR2 SYGVNS. The V and J ends lost 1 base and 4 bases respectively, with 10 bases between them. The CDR3 contains 14 residues. CDR3 sequence (DNA): TGTGCCAGCAGTGAATTGAACAGACCCTATGGCTACACCTTC. Translation gives CASSELNRPYGYTF.

Here the CDR3 reads CASSNGPHQPQHF. DNA for the CDR3: TGTGCCAGCAGTAATGGGCCCCATCAGCCCCAGCATTTT. This sequence joins TRBV6-4 and TRBJ1-5; no reliable D call. The V gene's germline CDR1 is MRHNA and CDR2 SNTAGT. The V gene lost 5 bases and the J gene lost 5 bases, with 10 bases spanning the gap. The CDR3 contains 13 residues.

This clone showed up just a few times. This chain joins TRBV28 and TRBJ1-5; D perhaps matches TRBD1 (5 bases). This CDR3 has 13 amino acids. Germline CDR1 is MDHEN and CDR2 is SYDVKM. V lost 3 bases to trimming and J lost 4 bases, with 7 bases between them. CDR3 DNA sequence: TGTGCCAGCAGTTTTGCAGGGAATCAGCCCCAGCATTTT. This gives the protein CASSFAGNQPQHF.

A word on this clone: Just one base apart from a much larger clone, this may be a read error. The same CDR3 can be traced to other DNA sequences in this sample. The chain employs TRBV3-1 (or the pseudogene TRBV3-2) and TRBJ1-1; D possibly corresponds to TRBD1 (5 bases). The V and J ends lost 0 bases and 4 bases respectively, with 6 bases between them. The CDR3 covers 13 residues. Germline V gene sequence: CDR1 LGHDT, CDR2 YNNKEL (reference sequence). DNA of the CDR3: TGTGCCAGCAGCCAAGAGAGGGGCACTGAAGCTTTCTTT. Translation gives CASSQERGTEAFF.

The chain couples TRBV6-5 to TRBJ1-4, with D possibly being TRBD1 (6 bases). Trimming cost V 6 bases and J 8 bases, with 19 bases left between them. Germline V gives CDR1 MNHEY, CDR2 SVGAGI. The CDR3 has 15 residues. The CDR3, as DNA: TGTGCCAGCAGAACCAATCGGGGGGCGGTGGAAAAACTGTTTTTT. Protein sequence: CASRTNRGAVEKLFF.

This chain connects TRBV24-1 to TRBJ2-3, with 10 bases lining up with TRBD1. The CDR3 length is 15 residues. V trimming: 4 bases; J trimming: 3 bases; junction bases outside the gene matches: 3. CDR1 and CDR2 (germline): KGHDR, SFDVKD. The CDR3 protein is CATSDRTGGTDTQYF. CDR3 in DNA: TGTGCCACCAGTGACAGGACAGGGGGGACAGATACGCAGTATTTT.

The chain employs TRBV30 and TRBJ1-1; D remains ambiguous. The CDR3 has 14 residues. Germline V gene data show CDR1 as GTSNPN and CDR2 as SVGIG (reference sequence). The V gene lost 2 bases and the J gene lost 0 bases, with 10 bases spanning the gap. CDR3 coding DNA: TGTGCCTGGAGTTCAGAGAATATGAACACTGAAGCTTTCTTT. It translates to CAWSSENMNTEAFF.